The 13 T cell receptor beta chains below all came from one sample that was sequenced in a study of blood T cell repertoires in COVID-19 (dated by TCRdb to the early 2020s). The method was the immunoSEQ multiplex PCR assay. Held by TCRdb, this immuneACCESS table contains in-frame sequences only and omits some clones. Under half of the omission traces to an unresolved V gene where checked; the cause of the rest is unknown. The sample table records about 120,000 clones; more than 80% of these occur just once. The leading ten clones occupy less than 5% of the sample. The sequenced sample consisted of peripheral blood. The receptors stem from a man between 40 and 49 years old with acute or convalescent COVID-19.

The V and J genes are TRBV5-1 and TRBJ2-2, with 7 bases lining up with TRBD2. Germline V gene sequence: CDR1 SGHRS, CDR2 YFSETQ. V lost 3 bases to trimming and J lost 5 bases; unmatched junction nucleotides: 7. The CDR3 is 15 amino acids. The CDR3 DNA sequence: TGCGCCAGCAGCTCCACTAGCGTCGGTACCGGGGAGCTGTTTTTT. This encodes CASSSTSVGTGELFF.

V and J are TRBV7-2 and TRBJ2-1; 10 bases match TRBD1. The CDR3 totals 14 residues. Germline V gives CDR1 SGHTA, CDR2 FQGNSA. V dropped 5 bases and J dropped 10; count of bases not matched to a gene: 8. The CDR3 loop reads CASSTRQGANEQFF. The CDR3 nucleotides read TGTGCCAGCAGCACTCGACAGGGGGCGAACGAGCAGTTCTTC.

The J gene is TRBJ1-2, the V gene TRBV7-2, with D perhaps matching TRBD1 (5 bases). The CDR3 length is 15 residues. Germline CDR1 is SGHTA and CDR2 is FQGNSA. Trimming shortened V by 1 base and J by 6 bases, and 15 bases separated the two germline ends. The CDR3 region has the DNA TGTGCCAGCAGCTTAGGTCTCCCGGGACTGAATGGCTACACCTTC. It codes for CASSLGLPGLNGYTF.

The V gene is TRBV27, the J gene TRBJ1-1, with TRBD1 matching 7 bases. V lost 0 bases and J lost 5; bases outside the gene matches: 0. The CDR3 extends over 13 amino acids. CDR1 is MNHEY, CDR2 SMNVEV, per germline (reference sequence). Written as DNA, the CDR3 is TGTGCCAGCAGTTTATCGACAGGGACTGAAGCTTTCTTT. It is translated as CASSLSTGTEAFF.

V usage is TRBV5-1 and J usage is TRBJ1-1; D call uncertain. The V end lost 5 bases, the J end lost 0 bases, and 11 bases lay between the germline ends. Germline V lookup: CDR1 SGHRS, CDR2 YFSETQ. The CDR3 runs 14 residues. CDR3 coding DNA: TGCGCCAGCAGTCCGACACTTATGAACACTGAAGCTTTCTTT. Encoded protein: CASSPTLMNTEAFF.

The chain recombines TRBV30 with TRBJ2-2, with 7 nucleotides matching TRBD2. Germline V gene sequence: CDR1 GTSNPN, CDR2 SVGIG (reference sequence). Trimming at V came to 3 bases and at J to 1 base, leaving 5 bases not matched to a gene. The CDR3 has 15 residues. The CDR3 sequence: CAWSRDYQNTGELFF. DNA of the CDR3: TGTGCCTGGAGCCGGGACTACCAGAACACCGGGGAGCTGTTTTTT.

The chain carries TRBV12-3 or TRBV12-4 and TRBJ1-1; D is unclear. The CDR3 runs 11 residues. Between the trimmed V and J ends, which lost 7 bases and 3 bases, there was a span of 6 bases. The CDR3 reads CASTPYTEAFF. DNA of the CDR3: TGTGCCAGCACTCCCTACACTGAAGCTTTCTTT.

This CDR3 reads CASSLDPGEQFF. In DNA, the CDR3 is TGTGCCAGCAGCTTAGACCCGGGTGAGCAGTTCTTC. This chain joins TRBV7-9 and TRBJ2-1, with D unresolved. The length of the CDR3 is 12 residues. CDR1 SEHNR and CDR2 FQNEAQ come from the germline V gene (reference sequence). The V gene lost 1 base and the J gene lost 9 bases, with 7 bases spanning the gap.

The CDR3, as DNA: TGTGCCAGCAGTTTAGGGGGCCAGATCACCGGGGAGCTGTTTTTT. This gives the protein CASSLGGQITGELFF. The V call is TRBV27, the J call TRBJ2-2; a weak D match, TRBD1 (6 bases). With 2 bases removed from V and 4 bases from J, the gap between germline ends came to 11 bases. Germline CDR1 MNHEY, CDR2 SMNVEV (reference sequence). The CDR3 length is 15 residues.

The V gene is TRBV2, the J gene TRBJ2-7; no definite D call. V was shortened by 6 bases and J by 3 bases, with 6 bases between the two germline ends. CDR1 SNHLY and CDR2 FYNNEI come from the germline V gene. This CDR3 region has 11 residues. The CDR3 DNA sequence: TGTGCCAGCAGCAGCGTCTACGAGCAGTACTTC. Translation gives CASSSVYEQYF.

This CDR3 is CASSQAGEGQPQHF. As DNA, the CDR3 is TGTGCCAGCAGCCAAGCGGGGGAGGGTCAGCCCCAGCATTTT. The chain is built from TRBV4-2 and TRBJ1-5; possible D gene TRBD1, 5 bases. Between the trimmed V and J ends, which lost 1 base and 6 bases, there was a span of 10 bases. Looked up from germline, CDR1 is LGHNA and CDR2 is YNFKEQ. This CDR3 spans 14 amino acids.

The gene calls are TRBV10-3 and TRBJ2-7; perhaps TRBD1 as D (6 bases). V lost 3 bases, J lost 4 bases, and 19 bases lay in between. Germline CDR1 and CDR2: ENHRY and SYGVKD. The CDR3 extends over 16 amino acids. The CDR3: CAISDSGANRQYEQYF. The DNA of the CDR3 is TGTGCCATCAGTGATTCAGGGGCGAATAGGCAATACGAGCAGTACTTC.

The V call is TRBV6-5, the J call TRBJ2-3, with 7 bases lining up with TRBD2. The CDR3 is 14 amino acids. Germline CDR1 and CDR2: MNHEY and SVGAGI. The trim removed 8 bases at V and 4 bases at J, leaving 9 bases unmatched. For the CDR3, the DNA is TGTGCCAGCTCACGCCAGGGAGGGGCAGATACGCAGTATTTT. Its translation: CASSRQGGADTQYF.